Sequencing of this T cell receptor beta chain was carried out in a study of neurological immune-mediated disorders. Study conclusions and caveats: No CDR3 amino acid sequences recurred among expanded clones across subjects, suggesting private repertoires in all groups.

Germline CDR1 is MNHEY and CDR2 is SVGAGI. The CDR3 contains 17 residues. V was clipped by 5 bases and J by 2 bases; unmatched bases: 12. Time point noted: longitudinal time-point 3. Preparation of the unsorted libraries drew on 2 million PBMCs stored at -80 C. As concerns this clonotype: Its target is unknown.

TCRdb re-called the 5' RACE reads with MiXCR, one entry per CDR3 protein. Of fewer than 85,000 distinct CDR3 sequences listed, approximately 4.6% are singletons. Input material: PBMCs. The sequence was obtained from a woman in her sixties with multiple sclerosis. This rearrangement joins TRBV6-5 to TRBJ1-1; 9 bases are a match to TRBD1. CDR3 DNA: TGTGCCAGCAGTGAGGGGACAGGGCGGGCCGTTAACACTGAAGCTTTCTTT. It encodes CASSEGTGRAVNTEAFF.